The rows below give T cell receptor beta chains drawn from one sample of a study of T cells in Graves' hyperthyroidism and ophthalmopathy. TCRdb redid the calling of the multiplex PCR reads with MiXCR, one entry per CDR3 protein. Of 500,000 or so distinct CDR3 sequences in the sample, about 15% were seen once. Sequencing used blood. Receptor source: a woman younger than 35 with Graves' ophthalmopathy. CDR3s include the opening cysteine and the closing phenylalanine or tryptophan. A D gene is named only where the DNA matches it firmly. Not all rows give a size; the values are once, few, many and, for expanded clones, a class.

v_call,clone_size,d_call,j_call,cdr3_aa,cdr3_nt
TRBV2,many,.,TRBJ1-2,CASSVKGLALGYTF,TGTGCCAGCAGTGTAAAAGGGCTAGCTCTCGGCTACACCTTC
TRBV14,.,TRBD1,TRBJ1-1,CASSQDWDRGANTEAFF,TGTGCCAGCAGCCAAGATTGGGACAGGGGCGCGAACACTGAAGCTTTCTTT
TRBV11-1,many,.,TRBJ2-1,CASSQGLISANEQFF,TGTGCCAGCAGCCAGGGGTTGATTAGCGCTAATGAGCAGTTCTTC
TRBV6-1,many,.,TRBJ1-1,CASSSPTGHTEAFF,TGTGCCAGCAGTTCACCCACAGGGCACACTGAAGCTTTCTTT
TRBV5-1,.,TRBD2,TRBJ2-1,CASRLGRLADYNEQFF,TGCGCCAGCAGGCTTGGAAGACTAGCGGATTACAATGAGCAGTTCTTC
TRBV7-9,.,.,TRBJ1-2,CASSSFSPEVREGYTF,TGTGCCAGCAGCTCCTTTTCGCCCGAAGTACGCGAGGGCTACACCTTC
TRBV7-3,.,TRBD2,TRBJ2-1,CASSPLGGGLAGIPEQFF,TGTGCCAGCAGCCCCCTCGGGGGTGGACTAGCGGGGATCCCAGAGCAGTTCTTC
TRBV5-4,few,TRBD1,TRBJ2-2,CASSQQGDAGELFF,TGTGCCAGCAGTCAACAGGGGGACGCCGGGGAGCTGTTTTTT
TRBV12-3/TRBV12-4,many,.,TRBJ2-2,CASSGGGRLYTGELFF,TGTGCCAGCAGCGGGGGCGGGAGACTTTACACCGGGGAGCTGTTTTTT
TRBV28,many,TRBD2,TRBJ2-7,CASSLGLAGSLYEQYF,TGTGCCAGCAGCCTCGGACTAGCGGGGAGCTTATACGAGCAGTACTTC
TRBV2,many,TRBD1,TRBJ1-1,CASSDTGDTEAFF,TGTGCCAGCAGTGACACAGGGGACACTGAAGCTTTCTTT
TRBV7-2,.,.,TRBJ2-7,CASSLAVSTYEQYF,TGTGCCAGCAGCTTAGCTGTCTCTACCTACGAGCAGTACTTC
TRBV6-2/TRBV6-3,.,.,TRBJ2-5,CASNRETQYF,TGTGCCAGTAATAGAGAGACCCAGTACTTC
TRBV7-3,few,.,TRBJ2-6,CASSMLGRGSGANVLTF,TGTGCCAGCAGCATGTTGGGTAGGGGCTCTGGGGCCAACGTCCTGACTTTC
TRBV4-2,.,TRBD2,TRBJ2-5,CASSQGGEGLETQYF,TGTGCCAGCAGCCAAGGTGGGGAGGGGTTAGAGACCCAGTACTTC
TRBV6-6,few,.,TRBJ1-4,CASSYSWATNEKLFF,TGTGCCAGCAGTTACTCTTGGGCAACTAATGAAAAACTGTTTTTT
TRBV27,.,TRBD2,TRBJ2-7,CASSFDGGRPEQYF,TGTGCCAGCAGTTTTGATGGCGGGAGGCCCGAGCAGTACTTC
TRBV4-1,few,.,TRBJ2-5,CASSHVRGTQYF,TGCGCCAGCAGCCACGTCCGCGGGACCCAGTACTTC
TRBV24-1,.,.,TRBJ1-1,CATSDPSDRNTEAFF,TGTGCCACCAGTGACCCGTCCGACAGGAACACTGAAGCTTTCTTT
TRBV11-2,many,.,TRBJ2-1,CASSLGQAGSNEQFF,TGTGCCAGCAGCCTGGGGCAGGCAGGATCAAATGAGCAGTTCTTC